The present entry profiles one TCR beta chain with its context. Its target is unknown. Germline V lookup: CDR1 MNHEY, CDR2 SVGEGT. V shed 7 bases and J shed 10 bases, with 6 bases lying between them. The CDR3 loop spans 9 amino acids. TCR beta CDR3 regions came from multiplex PCR with 32 forward V and 13 reverse J primers. One entry per CDR3 protein, called by TCRdb with MiXCR from the multiplex PCR reads. This table holds approximately 5,000 distinct CDR3 sequences, around 23% found once. The source of the sample is a study of immune heterogeneity within non-small cell lung tumors. Study-wide results and limits: Recurrence of identical dominant CDR3 beta clonotypes was observed across tumor sites within a patient, alongside site-unique high-frequency clones. Some T-cell receptor beta clonotypes occurred at high frequency. These high-frequency clonotypes were largely distinct between individual patients.

Template came from bulk tumor genomic DNA, at 550 to 700 ng per sample. Far-apart biopsies, several per primary tumor, were taken during surgery. Curative surgical treatment was performed in patients who had newly diagnosed, untreated non-small cell lung cancer. There were roughly 14 donors in total. They were all newly diagnosed non-small cell lung cancer patients undergoing surgery with curative intent. The clonotype comes from a woman aged 55-75 years with non-small cell lung cancer. The V call is TRBV6-2 or TRBV6-3, the J call TRBJ2-3; D is ambiguous. Sequenced sample: lung tumor tissue. The CDR3 sequence is CASIQAQYF. The CDR3, as DNA: TGTGCCAGCATTCAGGCGCAGTATTTT.